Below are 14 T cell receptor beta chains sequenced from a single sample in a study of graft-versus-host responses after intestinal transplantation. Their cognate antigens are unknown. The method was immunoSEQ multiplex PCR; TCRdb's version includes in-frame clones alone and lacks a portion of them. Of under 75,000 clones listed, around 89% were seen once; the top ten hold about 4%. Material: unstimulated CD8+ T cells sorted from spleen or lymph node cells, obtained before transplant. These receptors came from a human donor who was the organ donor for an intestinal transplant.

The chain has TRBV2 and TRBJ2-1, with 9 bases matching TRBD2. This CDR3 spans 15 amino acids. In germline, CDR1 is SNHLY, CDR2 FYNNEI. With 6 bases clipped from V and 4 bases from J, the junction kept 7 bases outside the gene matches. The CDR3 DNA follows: TGTGCCAGCAGGGGGCGGGGACTAGCATACAATGAGCAGTTCTTC. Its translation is CASRGRGLAYNEQFF.

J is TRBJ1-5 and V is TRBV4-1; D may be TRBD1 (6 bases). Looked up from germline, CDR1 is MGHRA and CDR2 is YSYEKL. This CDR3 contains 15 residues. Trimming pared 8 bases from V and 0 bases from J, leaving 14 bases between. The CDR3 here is CASEPHRDSNQPQHF. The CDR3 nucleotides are TGCGCCAGCGAGCCTCACAGGGATAGCAATCAGCCCCAGCATTTT.

CDR3 nucleotide sequence: TGTGCCAGCAGCCCAATGGGCGGGGGGAGCTATGGCTACACCTTC. Residues: CASSPMGGGSYGYTF. The rearrangement uses TRBV7-2 and TRBJ1-2, with D possibly being TRBD1 (5 bases). The CDR3 sequence is 15 residues long. The ends were cut back, 5 bases at V and 4 bases at J, with 17 bases in the middle. CDR1 is SGHTA and CDR2 is FQGNSA in the germline V gene.

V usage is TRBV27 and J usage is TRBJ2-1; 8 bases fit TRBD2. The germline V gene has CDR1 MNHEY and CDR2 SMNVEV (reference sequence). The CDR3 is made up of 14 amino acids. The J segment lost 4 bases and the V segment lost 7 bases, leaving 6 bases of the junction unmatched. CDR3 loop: CASKLAVEYNEQFF. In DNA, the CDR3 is TGTGCCAGCAAACTAGCGGTGGAGTACAATGAGCAGTTCTTC.

The DNA of the CDR3 is TGTGCCACCACGTCCGTGACAGGGCCTTCACCCCTCCACTTT. Its translation is CATTSVTGPSPLHF. The chain uses TRBV7-9 and TRBJ1-6; TRBD1 aligns across 7 bases. The V and J ends lost 10 bases and 9 bases, in that order; junction bases with no gene match: 12. The germline CDR1 and CDR2 sequences are SEHNR and FQNEAQ (reference sequence). This CDR3 is 14 amino acids long.

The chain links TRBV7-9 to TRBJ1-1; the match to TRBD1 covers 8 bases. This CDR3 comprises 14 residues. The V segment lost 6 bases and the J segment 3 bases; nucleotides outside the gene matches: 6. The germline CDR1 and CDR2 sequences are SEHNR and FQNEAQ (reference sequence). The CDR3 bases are TGTGCCAGCAGAGTAGGACAGGGTTACACTGAAGCTTTCTTT. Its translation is CASRVGQGYTEAFF.

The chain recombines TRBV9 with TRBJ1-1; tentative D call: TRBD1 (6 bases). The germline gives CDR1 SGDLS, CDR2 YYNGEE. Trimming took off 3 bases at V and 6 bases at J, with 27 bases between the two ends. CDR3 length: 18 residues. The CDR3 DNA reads TGTGCCAGCAGCGCAACCGGGACACTCCGATGGGAAGTCGCTGAAGCTTTCTTT. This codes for CASSATGTLRWEVAEAFF.

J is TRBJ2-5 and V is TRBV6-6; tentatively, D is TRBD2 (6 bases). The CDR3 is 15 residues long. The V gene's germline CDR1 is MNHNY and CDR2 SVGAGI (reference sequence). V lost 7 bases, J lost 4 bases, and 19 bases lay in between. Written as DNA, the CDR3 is TGTGCCAGCACCTCGGAGGGTCTGCGGGGAGAGACCCAGTACTTC. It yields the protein CASTSEGLRGETQYF.

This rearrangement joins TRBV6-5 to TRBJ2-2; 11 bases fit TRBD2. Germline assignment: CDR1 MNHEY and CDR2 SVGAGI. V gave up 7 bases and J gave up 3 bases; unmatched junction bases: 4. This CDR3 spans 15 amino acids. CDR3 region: CASTQTSGDTGELFF. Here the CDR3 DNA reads TGTGCCAGCACCCAGACTAGCGGGGACACCGGGGAGCTGTTTTTT.

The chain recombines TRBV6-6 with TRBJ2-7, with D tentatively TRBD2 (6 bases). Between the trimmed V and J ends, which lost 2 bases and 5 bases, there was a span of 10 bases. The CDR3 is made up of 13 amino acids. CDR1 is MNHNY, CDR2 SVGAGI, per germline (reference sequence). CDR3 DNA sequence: TGTGCCAGCAGTTACCCTGGGGGGAACGAGCAGTACGTC. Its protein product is CASSYPGGNEQYV.

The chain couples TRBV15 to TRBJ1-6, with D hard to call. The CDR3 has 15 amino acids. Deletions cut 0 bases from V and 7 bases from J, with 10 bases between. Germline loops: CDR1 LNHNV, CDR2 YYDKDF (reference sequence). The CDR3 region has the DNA TGTGCCACCAGCAGAGAGGGCCAGCAAAATTCACCCCTCCACTTT. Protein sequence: CATSREGQQNSPLHF.

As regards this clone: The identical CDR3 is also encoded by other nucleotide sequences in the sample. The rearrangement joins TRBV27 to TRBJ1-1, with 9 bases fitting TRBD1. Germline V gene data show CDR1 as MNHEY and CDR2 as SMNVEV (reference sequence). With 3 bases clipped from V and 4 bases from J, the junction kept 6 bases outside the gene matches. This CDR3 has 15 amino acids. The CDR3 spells CASSLDRGLGTEAFF. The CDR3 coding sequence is TGTGCCAGCAGTTTGGACAGGGGATTGGGCACTGAAGCTTTCTTT.

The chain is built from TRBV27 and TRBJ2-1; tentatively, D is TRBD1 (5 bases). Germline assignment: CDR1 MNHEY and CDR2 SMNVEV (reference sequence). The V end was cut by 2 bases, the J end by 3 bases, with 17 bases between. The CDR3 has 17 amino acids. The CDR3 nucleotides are TGTGCCAGCAGTTTACAGGGTCTCCCCTCGGTCTACAATGAGCAGTTCTTC. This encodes CASSLQGLPSVYNEQFF.

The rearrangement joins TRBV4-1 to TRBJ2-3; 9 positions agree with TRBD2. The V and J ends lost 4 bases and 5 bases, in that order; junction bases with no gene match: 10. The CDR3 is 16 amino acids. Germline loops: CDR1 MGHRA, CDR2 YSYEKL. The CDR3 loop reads CASSRLAGAPQDTQYF. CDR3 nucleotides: TGCGCCAGCAGCCGATTAGCGGGGGCTCCTCAAGATACGCAGTATTTT.